The present T cell receptor (beta chain) was sequenced within a study of cytomegalovirus exposure and HLA in healthy donors. Use of 60 Vbeta and 13 Jbeta primers characterized the PCR. The method was immunoSEQ multiplex PCR; TCRdb's version includes in-frame clones alone and lacks a portion of them. The sample consists of around 100,000 clones, roughly three quarters of them appearing once. The CDR3 length is 14 residues. In germline, CDR1 is KGHSH, CDR2 LQKENI. This chain connects TRBV18 to TRBJ2-5, with D tentatively TRBD2 (5 bases). The J call is doubtful: the DNA matches TRBJ2-7 better. Sequenced material: PBMCs. This sequence was found in a man aged 40-49 years in good health and CMV-seronegative. The CDR3 DNA reads TGTGCCAGCTCACTCGGCCAAGCGGCCTACGAGCAGTACTTC. Translated: CASSLGQAAYEQYF.